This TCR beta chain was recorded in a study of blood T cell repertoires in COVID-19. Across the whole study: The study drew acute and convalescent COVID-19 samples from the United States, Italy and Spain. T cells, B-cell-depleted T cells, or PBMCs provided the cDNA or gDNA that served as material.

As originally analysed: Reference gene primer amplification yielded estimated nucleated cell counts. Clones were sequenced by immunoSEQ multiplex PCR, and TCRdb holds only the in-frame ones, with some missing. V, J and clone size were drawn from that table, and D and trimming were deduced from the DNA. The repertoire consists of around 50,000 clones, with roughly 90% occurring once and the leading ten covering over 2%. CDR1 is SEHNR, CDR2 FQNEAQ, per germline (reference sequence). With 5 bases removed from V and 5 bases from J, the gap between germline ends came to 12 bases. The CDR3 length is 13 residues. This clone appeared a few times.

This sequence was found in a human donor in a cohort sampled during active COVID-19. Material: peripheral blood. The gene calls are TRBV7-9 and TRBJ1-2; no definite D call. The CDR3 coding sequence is TGTGCCAGCAGCCTTGGACTCGTATATGGCTACACCTTC. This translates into CASSLGLVYGYTF.